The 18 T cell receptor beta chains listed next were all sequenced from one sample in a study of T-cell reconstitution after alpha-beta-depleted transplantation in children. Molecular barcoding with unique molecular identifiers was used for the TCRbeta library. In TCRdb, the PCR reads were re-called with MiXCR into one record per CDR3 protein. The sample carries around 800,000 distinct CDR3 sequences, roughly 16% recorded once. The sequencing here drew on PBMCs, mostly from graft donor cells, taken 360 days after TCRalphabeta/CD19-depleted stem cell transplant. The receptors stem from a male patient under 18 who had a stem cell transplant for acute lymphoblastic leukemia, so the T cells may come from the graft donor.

The CDR3 is CASSGWKGLETHNEQFF. CDR3 DNA: TGCGCCAGCAGCGGATGGAAGGGACTCGAGACTCACAATGAGCAGTTCTTC. The genes are TRBV5-1 and TRBJ2-1; a weak D match, TRBD2 (6 bases). V lost 4 bases and J 5 bases, leaving 22 bases between the germline ends. Germline lookup yields CDR1 SGHRS and CDR2 YFSETQ. The CDR3 sequence is 17 residues long.

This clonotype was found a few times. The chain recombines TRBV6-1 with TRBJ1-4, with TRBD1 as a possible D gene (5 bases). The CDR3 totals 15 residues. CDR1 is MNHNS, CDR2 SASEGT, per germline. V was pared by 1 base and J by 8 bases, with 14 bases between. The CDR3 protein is CASSEGGGDGEKLFF. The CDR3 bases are TGTGCCAGCAGTGAAGGTGGAGGGGACGGGGAAAAACTGTTTTTT.

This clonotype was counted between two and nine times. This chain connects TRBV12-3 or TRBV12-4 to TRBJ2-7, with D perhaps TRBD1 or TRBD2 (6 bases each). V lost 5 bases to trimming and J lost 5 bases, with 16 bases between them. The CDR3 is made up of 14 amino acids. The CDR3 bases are TGTGCCAGCAGTCAAGGGGGGATATTCAACGAGCAGTACTTC. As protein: CASSQGGIFNEQYF.

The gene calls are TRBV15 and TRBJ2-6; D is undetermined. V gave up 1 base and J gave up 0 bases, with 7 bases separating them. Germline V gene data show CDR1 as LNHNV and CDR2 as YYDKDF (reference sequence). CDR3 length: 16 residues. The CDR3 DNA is TGTGCCACCAGCAGAGCCCGGCACTCTGGGGCCAACGTCCTGACTTTC. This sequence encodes CATSRARHSGANVLTF.

The DNA for the CDR3 is TGTGCCAGTAGTATGGGGACAGGGGACACCTACGAGCAGTACTTC. Protein sequence: CASSMGTGDTYEQYF. The V and J genes are TRBV19 and TRBJ2-7, with 10 bases that match TRBD1. Germline lookup yields CDR1 LNHDA and CDR2 SQIVND (reference sequence). This CDR3 has 15 amino acids. Trimming cost V 3 bases and J 2 bases; bases outside gene matches: 4.

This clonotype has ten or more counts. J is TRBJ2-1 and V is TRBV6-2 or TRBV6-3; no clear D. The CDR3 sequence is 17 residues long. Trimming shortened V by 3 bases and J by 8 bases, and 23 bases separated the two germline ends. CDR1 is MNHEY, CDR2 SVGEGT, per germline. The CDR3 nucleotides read TGTGCCAGCAGTTATGGGTTTTTCGCTCGTCTTACCCATGAGCAGTTCTTC. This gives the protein CASSYGFFARLTHEQFF.

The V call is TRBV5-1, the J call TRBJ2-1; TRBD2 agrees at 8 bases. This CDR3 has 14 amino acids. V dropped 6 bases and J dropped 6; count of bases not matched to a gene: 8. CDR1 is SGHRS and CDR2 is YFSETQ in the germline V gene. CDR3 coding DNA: TGCGCCAGCAACGGGGGGACTAGTGGCAATGAGCAGTTCTTC. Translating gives CASNGGTSGNEQFF.

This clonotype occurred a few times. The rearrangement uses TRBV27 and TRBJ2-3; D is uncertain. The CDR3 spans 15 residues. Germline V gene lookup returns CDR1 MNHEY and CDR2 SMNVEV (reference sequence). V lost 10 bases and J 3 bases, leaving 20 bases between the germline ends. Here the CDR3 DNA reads TGTGCCACCAGAGATCTAGAGTCTGGAACAGATACGCAGTATTTT. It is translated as CATRDLESGTDTQYF.

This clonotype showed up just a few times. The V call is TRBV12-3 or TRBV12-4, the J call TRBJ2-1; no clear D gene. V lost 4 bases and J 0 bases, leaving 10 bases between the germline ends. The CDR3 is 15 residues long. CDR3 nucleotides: TGTGCCAGCAGTTCGGACGCAGTCTCCTACAATGAGCAGTTCTTC. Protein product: CASSSDAVSYNEQFF.

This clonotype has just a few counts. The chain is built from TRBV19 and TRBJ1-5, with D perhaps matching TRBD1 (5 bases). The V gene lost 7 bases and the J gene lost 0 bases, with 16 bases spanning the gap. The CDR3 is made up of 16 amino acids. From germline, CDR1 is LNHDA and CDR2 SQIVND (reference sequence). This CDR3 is CASKRQPEDSNQPQHF. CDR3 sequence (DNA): TGTGCCAGTAAAAGACAGCCCGAAGATAGCAATCAGCCCCAGCATTTT.

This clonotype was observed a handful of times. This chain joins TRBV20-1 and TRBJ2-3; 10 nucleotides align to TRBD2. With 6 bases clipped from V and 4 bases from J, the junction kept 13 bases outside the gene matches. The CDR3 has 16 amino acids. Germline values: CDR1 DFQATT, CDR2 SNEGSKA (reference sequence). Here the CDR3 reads CSASRGASGSADTQYF. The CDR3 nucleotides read TGCAGTGCCTCCCGCGGGGCTAGCGGGAGTGCAGATACGCAGTATTTT.

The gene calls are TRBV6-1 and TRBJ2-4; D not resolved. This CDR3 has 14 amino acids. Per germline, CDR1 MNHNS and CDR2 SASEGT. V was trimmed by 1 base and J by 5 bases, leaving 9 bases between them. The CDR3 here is CASSEGDAENIQYF. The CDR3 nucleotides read TGTGCCAGCAGTGAAGGGGATGCCGAAAACATTCAGTACTTC.

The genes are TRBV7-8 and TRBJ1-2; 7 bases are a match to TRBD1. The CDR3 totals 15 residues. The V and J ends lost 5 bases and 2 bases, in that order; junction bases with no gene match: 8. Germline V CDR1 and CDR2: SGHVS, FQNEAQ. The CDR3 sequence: CASSGHPGQNYGYTF. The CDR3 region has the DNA TGTGCCAGCAGCGGACACCCGGGACAGAACTATGGCTACACCTTC.

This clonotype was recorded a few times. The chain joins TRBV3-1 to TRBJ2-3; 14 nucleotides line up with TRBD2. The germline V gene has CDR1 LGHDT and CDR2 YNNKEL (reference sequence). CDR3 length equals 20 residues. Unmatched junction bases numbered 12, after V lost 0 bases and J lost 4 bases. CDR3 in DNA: TGTGCCAGCAGCCAAGAATTTGCCGGGACTAGCGGGAGCCCCCCAGATACGCAGTATTTT. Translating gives CASSQEFAGTSGSPPDTQYF.

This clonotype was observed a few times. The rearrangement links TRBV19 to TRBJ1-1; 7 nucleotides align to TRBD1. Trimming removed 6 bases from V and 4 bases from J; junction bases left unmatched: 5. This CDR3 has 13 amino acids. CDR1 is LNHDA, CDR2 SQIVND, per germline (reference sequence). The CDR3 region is CASRAGGFTEAFF. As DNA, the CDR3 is TGTGCCAGTAGGGCAGGGGGTTTCACTGAAGCTTTCTTT.

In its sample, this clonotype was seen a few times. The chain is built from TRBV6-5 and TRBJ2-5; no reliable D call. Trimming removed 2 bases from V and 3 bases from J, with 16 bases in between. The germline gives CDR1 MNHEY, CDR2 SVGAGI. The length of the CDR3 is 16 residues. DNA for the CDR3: TGTGCCAGCAGTTACAGCGCACAGAGGCTTGAAGAGACCCAGTACTTC. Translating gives CASSYSAQRLEETQYF.

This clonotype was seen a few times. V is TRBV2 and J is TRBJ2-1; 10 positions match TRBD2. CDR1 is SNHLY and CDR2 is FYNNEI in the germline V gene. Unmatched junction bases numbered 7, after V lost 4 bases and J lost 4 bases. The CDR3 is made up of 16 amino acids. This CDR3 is CASSAGGLADYNEQFF. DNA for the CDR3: TGTGCCAGCAGTGCAGGCGGACTAGCGGATTACAATGAGCAGTTCTTC. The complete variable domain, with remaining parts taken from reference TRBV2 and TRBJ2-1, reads EPEVTQTPSHQVTQMGQEVILRCVPISNHLYFYWYRQILGQKVEFLVSFYNNEISEKSEIFDDQFSVERPDGSNFTLKIRSTKLEDSAMYFCASSAGGLADYNEQFFGPGTRLTVL.

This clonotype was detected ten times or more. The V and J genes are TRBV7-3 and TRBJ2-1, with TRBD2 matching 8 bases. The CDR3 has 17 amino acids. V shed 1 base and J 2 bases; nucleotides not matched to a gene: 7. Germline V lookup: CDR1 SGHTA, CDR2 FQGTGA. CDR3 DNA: TGTGCCAGCAGCTTAATCAGCGGGAGTGTCGCCTACAATGAGCAGTTCTTC. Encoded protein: CASSLISGSVAYNEQFF.